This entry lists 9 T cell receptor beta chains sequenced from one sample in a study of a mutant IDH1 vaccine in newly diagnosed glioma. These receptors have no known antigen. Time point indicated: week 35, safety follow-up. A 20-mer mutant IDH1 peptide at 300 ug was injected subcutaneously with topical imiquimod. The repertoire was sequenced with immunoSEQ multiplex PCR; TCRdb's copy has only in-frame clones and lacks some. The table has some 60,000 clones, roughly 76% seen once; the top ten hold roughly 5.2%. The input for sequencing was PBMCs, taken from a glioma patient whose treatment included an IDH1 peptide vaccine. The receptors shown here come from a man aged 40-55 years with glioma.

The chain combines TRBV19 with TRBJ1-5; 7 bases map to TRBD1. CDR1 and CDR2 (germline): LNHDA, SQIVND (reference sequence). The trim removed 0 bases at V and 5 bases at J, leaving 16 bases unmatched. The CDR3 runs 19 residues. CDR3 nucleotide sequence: TGTGCCAGTAGTATAGAGACCTGGTCCGGACAGGCTAGATATCAGCCCCAGCATTTT. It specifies CASSIETWSGQARYQPQHF.

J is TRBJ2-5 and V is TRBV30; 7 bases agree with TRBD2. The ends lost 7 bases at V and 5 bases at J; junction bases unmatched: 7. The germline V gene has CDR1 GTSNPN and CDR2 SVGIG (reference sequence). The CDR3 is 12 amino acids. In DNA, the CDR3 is TGTGCCTTCCAGCGGGGTAGGGAGACCCAGTACTTC. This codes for CAFQRGRETQYF.

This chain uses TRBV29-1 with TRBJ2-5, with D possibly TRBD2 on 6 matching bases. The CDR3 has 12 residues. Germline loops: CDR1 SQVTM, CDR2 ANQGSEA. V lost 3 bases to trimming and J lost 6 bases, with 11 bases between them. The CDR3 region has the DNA TGCAGCGTTGATTGGGGGAGGCAGACCCAGTACTTC. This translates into CSVDWGRQTQYF.

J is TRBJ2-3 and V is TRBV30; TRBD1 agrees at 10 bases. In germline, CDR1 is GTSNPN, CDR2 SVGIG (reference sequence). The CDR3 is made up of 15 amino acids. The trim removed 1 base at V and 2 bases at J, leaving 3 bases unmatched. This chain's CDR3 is CAWSAGTGVTDTQYF. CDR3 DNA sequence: TGTGCCTGGAGTGCCGGGACAGGGGTCACAGATACGCAGTATTTT.

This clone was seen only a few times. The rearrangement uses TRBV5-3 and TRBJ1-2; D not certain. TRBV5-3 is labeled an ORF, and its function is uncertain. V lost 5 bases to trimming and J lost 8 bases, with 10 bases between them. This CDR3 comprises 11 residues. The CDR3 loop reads CARRPKRGYTF. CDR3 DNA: TGTGCCAGAAGACCTAAGAGAGGCTACACCTTC.

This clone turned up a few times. CDR3 nucleotides: TGTGCCAGCAGCTTAGGGACAGCGGGGACTGAAGCTTTCTTT. It encodes CASSLGTAGTEAFF. The rearrangement joins TRBV7-9 to TRBJ1-1; TRBD1 might be the D (6 bases). The CDR3 runs 14 residues. CDR1 and CDR2 (germline): SEHNR, FQNEAQ (reference sequence). Trimming stripped 1 base from V and 5 bases from J, with 11 bases between.

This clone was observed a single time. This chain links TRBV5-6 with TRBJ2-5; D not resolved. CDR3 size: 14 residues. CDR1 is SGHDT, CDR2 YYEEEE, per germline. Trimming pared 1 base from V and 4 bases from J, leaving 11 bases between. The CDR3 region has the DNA TGTGCCAGCAGCTTGCAGGCCTTGCGAGAGACCCAGTACTTC. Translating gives CASSLQALRETQYF.

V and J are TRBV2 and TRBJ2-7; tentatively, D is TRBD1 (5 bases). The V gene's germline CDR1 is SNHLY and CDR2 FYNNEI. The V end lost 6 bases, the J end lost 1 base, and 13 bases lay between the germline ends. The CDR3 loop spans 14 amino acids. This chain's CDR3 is CASRPDSLSYEQYF. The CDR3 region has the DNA TGTGCCAGCAGACCTGACAGCCTGTCCTACGAGCAGTACTTC.

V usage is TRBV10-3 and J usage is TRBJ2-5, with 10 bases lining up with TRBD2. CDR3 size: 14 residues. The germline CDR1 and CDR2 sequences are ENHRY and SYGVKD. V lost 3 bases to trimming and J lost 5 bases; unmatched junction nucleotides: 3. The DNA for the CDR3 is TGTGCCATCAGTGATTTTAGCGGGAGGGAGACCCAGTACTTC. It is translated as CAISDFSGRETQYF.